This TCR beta chain stems from a study of blood T cell repertoires in COVID-19. At the level of the study: Donors in the United States, Italy and Spain gave samples during acute or convalescent COVID-19.

The CDR3 totals 16 residues. In germline, CDR1 is MNHNS, CDR2 SASEGT. V shed 1 base and J shed 9 bases, with 16 bases lying between them. As handled by the study authors: Estimates of nucleated cell counts were drawn from the amplification of reference gene primers. This table comes from immunoSEQ multiplex PCR, and its TCRdb copy is limited to in-frame clones, with some not included. V and J calls and clone size are those listed in that table; D and trimming were worked out from the DNA. Of 370,000 or so clones in the sample, roughly 86% were seen once. The chain joins TRBV6-1 to TRBJ1-6, with D maybe TRBD1 (6 bases). The origin of this receptor is a human donor with acute or convalescent COVID-19. The donor label of this sample is uncertain. The sample taken for sequencing was peripheral blood. CDR3 amino acids: CASSEVLQGGSSPLHF. CDR3 coding DNA: TGTGCCAGCAGTGAAGTATTACAGGGTGGGAGTTCACCCCTCCACTTT.